The clone carrying this TCR beta chain was observed a handful of times. The entry originates in a study of blood T cells in healthy people across ages. A second PCR of roughly 7 to 11 cycles used a sample-barcoded 5' primer and a J-beta primer mix. Using its own MiXCR run on the 5' RACE reads, TCRdb lists one record per CDR3 protein. The table records hundreds of thousands of distinct CDR3 sequences, about 48% of them present only once. Researchers collected ten milliliters of peripheral blood from every single donor. Researchers report isolating at least 6 million PBMCs per sample. This TCR was recovered from a man aged 25-45 years in good health. The specimen sequenced was blood.

The CDR3 sequence is CASSEDATYGYTF. The CDR3 DNA sequence: TGTGCCAGCAGTGAAGACGCTACCTATGGCTACACCTTC. V is TRBV2 and J is TRBJ1-2; D is uncertain. CDR1 and CDR2 from the germline V gene are SNHLY and FYNNEI. The length of the CDR3 is 13 residues. Trimming left V 1 base short and J 4 bases short, with 7 bases between.